The following is a T cell receptor beta chain sequence with its context. The target antigen is unknown. The germline V gene encodes CDR1 LNHDA and CDR2 SQIVND (reference sequence). Deletions cut 0 bases from V and 7 bases from J, with 12 bases between. This CDR3 is built from 14 residues. Amplified TCR beta CDR3 regions came from RNA transcripts. The TCR CDR3 first-round RT-PCR relied on the HTBI primer set. A single record per CDR3 protein comes from TCRdb applying MiXCR to the multiplex PCR reads. The sample contains some 370,000 distinct CDR3 sequences, around 15% of which appear only once. This sample is part of a study of T cells in Graves' hyperthyroidism and ophthalmopathy. General observations from the study: Blood held most thyroid clonotypes expanded above 0.001 frequency.

What was sequenced was blood. The rearrangement uses TRBV19 and TRBJ2-5; D may be TRBD1 (6 bases). The clonotype originates from a middle-aged man with Graves' ophthalmopathy. The CDR3 DNA follows: TGTGCCAGTAGTATAGACGGGACAAGCCCGACCCAGTACTTC. This sequence encodes CASSIDGTSPTQYF.